The clone carrying this T cell receptor (beta chain) showed up many times. The sample comes from a study of low-dose radiotherapy and immunotherapy resistance in tumors. Study overall: Radiation delivery to Cohort 1 consisted of 0.5 Gy per fraction every 2 weeks, summing to 6.5 Gy. Participants were given intravenous cyclophosphamide 200 mg/m2 every two weeks, one day before radiation and immunotherapy.

TCRs were amplified for 15 to 25 PCR cycles with a constant-region primer and V-primer adapter. Via MiXCR, TCRdb re-called the reads, giving one row per CDR3 protein. The repertoire holds roughly 50,000 distinct CDR3 sequences, with 33% as singletons. V shed 5 bases and J shed 0 bases, with 13 bases lying between them. This CDR3 comprises 16 residues. This sample's time point: after trial treatment. Treatment in this sample: LDRT plus nivolumab, ipilimumab, low-dose cyclophosphamide and aspirin (RACIN trial). Qualifying patients carried advanced solid tumors devoid of tumor-infiltrating lymphocytes. V gene TRBV12-3 or TRBV12-4 combines with J gene TRBJ2-2; D gene unclear. The receptor was derived from a male donor with rectosigmoid adenocarcinoma. Sequences were derived from PBMCs, sampled after low-dose radiotherapy plus immunotherapy. The chain's CDR3 is CASSVRGPPNTGELFF. The CDR3 DNA follows: TGTGCCAGCAGTGTGCGCGGACCTCCGAACACCGGGGAGCTGTTTTTT.